The present T cell receptor (beta chain) was sequenced within a study of CD8+ T cells in alopecia areata. Study results and limitations: Patients shared TCRs less clearly than mice did, possibly owing to HLA.

Trimming pared 6 bases from V and 3 bases from J, leaving 14 bases between. The CDR3 sequence is 14 residues long. CDR1 is MNHNS, CDR2 SASEGT, per germline. Regarding this clone: Its antigen is undetermined.

In each case, RNA was isolated and then reverse transcribed into cDNA as the sequencing template. Clones were read by immunoSEQ multiplex PCR, and TCRdb kept only the in-frame ones, dropping some. Of under 150,000 clones listed, roughly 60% were seen once; the top ten hold 35% to 40%. CD4+ and CD8+ T cells were sorted from PBMCs stained for CD3, CD4 and CD8. The TCR sequence derives from a human donor in good health. The sample was CD8+ T cells sorted from blood. The gene calls are TRBV6-1 and TRBJ1-1, with TRBD1 as a possible D gene (6 bases). The CDR3 region is CASSWGAGDTEAFF. CDR3 nucleotides: TGTGCCAGCAGCTGGGGGGCAGGGGACACTGAAGCTTTCTTT.